The T cell receptor beta chain under discussion was sequenced for a study of radiation and T cells in renal cell carcinoma. Study results and limitations: Without pretreatment biopsies, baseline tumor clonotype presence was undetermined.

Libraries were prepared by immunoSEQ multiplex PCR; TCRdb keeps only in-frame clonotypes and omits some of them. The sample records about 78,000 clones, approximately 90% being singletons. Concerning this clone: Its specificity is not known.

CDR1 is SGHTA and CDR2 is FQGNSA in the germline V gene. The CDR3 extends over 12 amino acids. Trimming removed 5 bases at V and 9 bases at J, with 10 bases between. The time point was: blood 4 weeks post-SBRT, at nephrectomy. Treatment denoted: 15 Gy SBRT to primary tumor, nephrectomy 4 weeks later. Nephrectomy followed 15 Gy stereotactic body radiation by 4 weeks. This TCR came from a woman in her 70s with renal cell carcinoma. The chain uses TRBV7-2 and TRBJ2-2; D might be TRBD1 (6 bases). Sequenced here: blood, sampled from a patient whose treatment included radiotherapy and nephrectomy. The CDR3 loop reads CASSQGFRELFF. CDR3 coding DNA: TGTGCCAGCAGCCAGGGGTTCCGGGAGCTGTTTTTT.